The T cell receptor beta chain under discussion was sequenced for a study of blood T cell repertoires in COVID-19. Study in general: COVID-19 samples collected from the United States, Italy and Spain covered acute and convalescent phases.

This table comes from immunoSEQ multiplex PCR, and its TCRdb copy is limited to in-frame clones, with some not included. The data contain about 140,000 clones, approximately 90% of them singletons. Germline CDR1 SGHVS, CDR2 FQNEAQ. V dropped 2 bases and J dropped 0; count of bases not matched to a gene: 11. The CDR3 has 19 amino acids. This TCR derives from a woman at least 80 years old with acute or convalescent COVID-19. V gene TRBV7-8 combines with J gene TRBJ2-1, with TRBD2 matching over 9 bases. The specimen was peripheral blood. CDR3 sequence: CASSLRFGLAHTSYNEQFF. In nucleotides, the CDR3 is TGTGCCAGCAGCTTAAGGTTCGGACTAGCGCACACCTCCTACAATGAGCAGTTCTTC.